One sample yielded the 11 T cell receptor beta chains listed below, sequenced in a study of cytomegalovirus exposure and HLA in healthy donors. 60 Vbeta and 13 Jbeta primers were used in PCR. Here immunoSEQ multiplex PCR was the method, and the copy in TCRdb shows in-frame clones only, minus some. The sample records roughly 120,000 clones, 15% to 17% being singletons. Sequencing used PBMCs. The receptors come from a woman aged 18-35 years in good health and CMV-seronegative.

The genes are TRBV18 and TRBJ2-1, with 14 bases aligning to TRBD2. Trimming took 5 bases from V and 0 from J; bases not matched to a gene: 3. Germline V lookup: CDR1 KGHSH, CDR2 LQKENI. This CDR3 has 17 residues. The CDR3 coding sequence is TGTGCCAGCTCAACGGGACTAGCGGGAGTCTCCTACAATGAGCAGTTCTTC. It encodes CASSTGLAGVSYNEQFF.

CDR3 region: CASSGSTRQETQYF. DNA for the CDR3: TGTGCCAGCAGTGGTTCGACTAGACAAGAGACCCAGTACTTC. V gene TRBV6-1 combines with J gene TRBJ2-5; D is possibly TRBD2 (6 bases). V gave up 4 bases and J gave up 2 bases, with 11 bases separating them. The CDR3 has 14 residues. Germline V gives CDR1 MNHNS, CDR2 SASEGT.

This clone was counted a few times. The rearrangement uses TRBV28 and TRBJ1-2; 7 nucleotides match TRBD1. V trimming: 3 bases; J trimming: 5 bases; junction bases outside the gene matches: 6. Germline values: CDR1 MDHEN, CDR2 SYDVKM. CDR3 length: 14 residues. Here the CDR3 reads CASSLSDRVYGYTF. CDR3 DNA sequence: TGTGCCAGCAGTTTGTCCGACAGGGTTTATGGCTACACCTTC.

This clone was detected once. The chain uses TRBV5-1 and TRBJ1-1; 8 bases align to TRBD1. With V trimmed by 7 bases and J by 1 base, 9 bases remained unmatched. The CDR3 has 15 amino acids. Germline V CDR1 and CDR2: SGHRS, YFSETQ. The CDR3 DNA reads as TGCGCCAGCTACTACAGGGGGGACACGAACACTGAAGCTTTCTTT. Translation gives CASYYRGDTNTEAFF.

This clone was seen more than once but under ten times. The chain is built from TRBV6-4 and TRBJ2-3; 7 bases agree with TRBD2. Germline V gene data show CDR1 as MRHNA and CDR2 as SNTAGT. The length of the CDR3 is 15 residues. V lost 3 bases and J lost 3; bases outside the gene matches: 6. This chain's CDR3 is CASSERQGGTDTQYF. Here the CDR3 DNA reads TGTGCCAGCAGTGAAAGGCAGGGAGGGACAGATACGCAGTATTTT.

This clone was recorded a few times. This rearrangement joins TRBV11-2 to TRBJ1-2; 8 nucleotides align to TRBD1. Unmatched junction bases numbered 4, after V lost 4 bases and J lost 6 bases. Germline V gene lookup returns CDR1 SGHAT and CDR2 FQNNGV. The CDR3 spans 13 residues. CDR3 DNA sequence: TGTGCCAGCAGCTCGGGACAGGAGAATGGCTACACCTTC. It encodes CASSSGQENGYTF.

The rearrangement links TRBV30 to TRBJ1-4, with 11 bases identical to TRBD1. Germline CDR1 is GTSNPN and CDR2 is SVGIG (reference sequence). V shed 5 bases, J shed 8 bases, and the junction held 7 bases outside the gene matches. This CDR3 has 14 residues. CDR3 sequence: CAWDRTGGVEKLFF. CDR3 coding DNA: TGTGCCTGGGATCGGACAGGGGGCGTAGAAAAACTGTTTTTT. Full variable domain (remainder filled in from reference TRBV30 and TRBJ1-4): SQTIHQWPATLVQPVGSPLSLECTVEGTSNPNLYWYRQAAGRGLQLLFYSVGIGQISSEVPQNLSASRPQDRQFILSSKKLLLSDSGFYLCAWDRTGGVEKLFFGSGTQLSVL.

This clone was detected only a few times. V usage is TRBV28 and J usage is TRBJ1-1; a possible D gene is TRBD1 (6 bases). Trimming removed 8 bases at V and 4 bases at J, with 23 bases between. CDR3 length: 16 amino acids. CDR1 and CDR2 (germline): MDHEN, SYDVKM. The CDR3 DNA sequence: TGTGCCAGCCCCCCCAGGGGATTGCTACAGGGCACTGAAGCTTTCTTT. Protein product: CASPPRGLLQGTEAFF.

A few counts support this clone. This chain connects TRBV28 to TRBJ1-5, with 7 bases matching TRBD1. Looked up from germline, CDR1 is MDHEN and CDR2 is SYDVKM. This CDR3 spans 16 amino acids. Trimming removed 5 bases from V and 2 bases from J; junction bases left unmatched: 9. CDR3 nucleotide sequence: TGTGCCAGCAGTCCCTTGACAGGGAACGGCAATCAGCCCCAGCATTTT. Translating gives CASSPLTGNGNQPQHF.

This clone was observed a handful of times. The CDR3 sequence: CASSSWSRDSQPQHF. The CDR3 DNA sequence: TGTGCCAGCAGCTCGTGGTCCCGGGACAGTCAGCCCCAGCATTTT. The rearrangement uses TRBV5-6 and TRBJ1-5; 7 bases align to TRBD1. Trimming took 3 bases from V and 6 from J; bases not matched to a gene: 9. The CDR3 totals 15 residues. From germline, CDR1 is SGHDT and CDR2 YYEEEE. Supplemented by reference TRBV5-6 and TRBJ1-5, the full variable domain reads DAGVTQSPTHLIKTRGQQVTLRCSPKSGHDTVSWYQQALGQGPQFIFQYYEEEERQRGNFPDRFSGHQFPNYSSELNVNALLLGDSALYLCASSSWSRDSQPQHFGDGTRLSIL.

This clone was seen only a few times. This sequence joins TRBV6-4 and TRBJ2-3; 9 bases match TRBD1. Germline CDR1 and CDR2: MRHNA and SNTAGT. There are 14 residues in the CDR3. With V trimmed by 5 bases and J by 4 bases, 4 bases remained unmatched. CDR3 region: CASSTGGAADTQYF. The CDR3 DNA is TGTGCCAGCAGTACAGGGGGCGCGGCAGATACGCAGTATTTT.